The 30 T cell receptor beta chains presented below share a single source sample, sequenced in a study of blood T cells in healthy people across ages. Alongside a J-beta primer mix, a sample-barcoded 5' primer served in a second PCR lasting roughly 6 to 11 cycles. TCRdb analysed the 5' RACE reads with MiXCR anew, one entry per CDR3 protein. The repertoire holds roughly 570,000 distinct CDR3 sequences, with 25% to 30% as singletons. Source material: blood. Receptor source: a woman between 65 and 79 years old in good health.

The chain has TRBV12-3 or TRBV12-4 and TRBJ1-4, with unresolved D. Trimming removed 5 bases from V and 3 bases from J, with 10 bases in between. This CDR3 is built from 14 residues. CDR3 residues: CASSTRASNEKLFF. The CDR3 DNA follows: TGTGCCAGCAGTACAAGGGCTTCTAATGAAAAACTGTTTTTT.

The V and J genes are TRBV4-3 and TRBJ2-1; the match to TRBD2 covers 7 bases. Germline CDR1 reads LGHNA; CDR2 reads YSLEER. J was trimmed by 10 bases and V by 8 bases; bases with no gene match: 14. This CDR3 comprises 14 residues. In DNA form, the CDR3 reads TGCGCCAGCGGAATGAGCGGGACTATCGACGAGCAGTTCTTC. Its protein is CASGMSGTIDEQFF.

The genes are TRBV21-1 and TRBJ1-2; TRBD1, the D gene given by the table, was not confirmed from the DNA. TRBV21-1 is a known pseudogene. The CDR3 runs 12 residues. The CDR3 sequence: CASNSNARDRTF. As DNA, the CDR3 is TGTGCCAGCAACTCGAACGCCCGGGACAGGACCTTC.

This clonotype has just a few counts. The chain recombines TRBV7-9 with TRBJ2-5; possibly TRBD2 for D (6 bases). The ends were cut back, 8 bases at V and 5 bases at J, with 9 bases in the middle. The CDR3 has 11 amino acids. Germline V lookup: CDR1 SEHNR, CDR2 FQNEAQ (reference sequence). The CDR3 sequence is CASDAGETQYF. The CDR3 region has the DNA TGTGCCAGCGACGCGGGGGAGACCCAGTACTTC.

The chain uses TRBV7-3 and TRBJ2-3; 8 nucleotides agree with TRBD2. V was pared by 5 bases and J by 7 bases, with 11 bases of the junction left unmatched. Looked up from germline, CDR1 is SGHTA and CDR2 is FQGTGA. The CDR3 has 15 amino acids. In DNA, the CDR3 is TGTGCCAGCAGCCCCTCCGCGGGGGGTATGAATACGCAGTATTTT. Translated, it gives CASSPSAGGMNTQYF.

The V and J genes are TRBV20-1 and TRBJ1-1; the match to TRBD1 covers 8 bases. The germline gives CDR1 DFQATT, CDR2 SNEGSKA (reference sequence). CDR3 size: 16 residues. V was pared by 0 bases and J by 4 bases, with 10 bases of the junction left unmatched. CDR3 in DNA: TGCAGTGCTAGAGATATCAGGGGGCGCTGGGGCACTGAAGCTTTCTTT. It translates to CSARDIRGRWGTEAFF.

The chain links TRBV20-1 to TRBJ2-1, with D maybe TRBD2 (5 bases). CDR1 is DFQATT and CDR2 is SNEGSKA in the germline V gene (reference sequence). The CDR3 has 16 amino acids. V was shortened by 0 bases and J by 0 bases, with 12 bases between the two germline ends. The CDR3, as DNA: TGCAGTGCTAGAGATCAGGAGGCGAGCTCCTACAATGAGCAGTTCTTC. It is translated as CSARDQEASSYNEQFF.

The chain is built from TRBV10-3 and TRBJ2-6; tentative D call: TRBD2 (6 bases). Germline V gene lookup returns CDR1 ENHRY and CDR2 SYGVKD. The CDR3 is 16 residues long. Trimming left V 6 bases short and J 2 bases short, with 14 bases between. CDR3: CAISGSLEAGANVLTF. CDR3 in DNA: TGTGCCATCAGCGGGAGCCTAGAGGCTGGGGCCAACGTCCTGACTTTC.

This clonotype was seen only a few times. The chain links TRBV9 to TRBJ1-1; D is unclear. This CDR3 spans 15 amino acids. The germline CDR1 and CDR2 sequences are SGDLS and YYNGEE. Trimming cost V 4 bases and J 1 base, with 14 bases left between them. The CDR3 is CASSIRPDPNTEAFF. The CDR3 DNA reads as TGTGCCAGCAGCATTCGACCGGACCCGAACACTGAAGCTTTCTTT.

The V call is TRBV4-3, the J call TRBJ1-5, with D possibly TRBD1 on 5 matching bases. The germline CDR1 and CDR2 sequences are LGHNA and YSLEER. CDR3 length: 18 residues. The germline V and J ends were trimmed by 0 bases and 1 base, with 16 bases remaining between them. The DNA for the CDR3 is TGCGCCAGCAGCCAAGATTGGCAGGGAATAACGAGCAATCAGCCCCAGCATTTT. Residues: CASSQDWQGITSNQPQHF.

This clonotype showed up many times. The chain is built from TRBV29-1 and TRBJ2-5; no clear D. Germline V gene lookup returns CDR1 SQVTM and CDR2 ANQGSEA. The CDR3 loop spans 12 amino acids. V was cut by 7 bases and J by 1 base, with 10 bases left in between. The CDR3 loop reads CSGHGLQETQYF. The CDR3 DNA reads as TGCAGCGGACACGGCCTCCAAGAGACCCAGTACTTC.

This clonotype was seen more than once but under ten times. V gene TRBV11-3 combines with J gene TRBJ1-4, with D perhaps TRBD1 (6 bases). The germline V gene has CDR1 SGHNT and CDR2 YENEEA. There are 15 residues in the CDR3. Deletions cut 5 bases from V and 0 bases from J, with 10 bases between. CDR3 coding DNA: TGTGCCAGCAGCGGCGGGGGGCCAACTAATGAAAAACTGTTTTTT. This sequence encodes CASSGGGPTNEKLFF. The full variable domain, in which reference TRBV11-3 and TRBJ1-4 provide the parts outside the CDR3, is EAGVVQSPRYKIIEKKQPVAFWCNPISGHNTLYWYLQNLGQGPELLIRYENEEAVDDSQLPKDRFSAERLKGVDSTLKIQPAELGDSAVYLCASSGGGPTNEKLFFGSGTQLSVL.

V usage is TRBV5-1 and J usage is TRBJ2-5, with 7 bases that match TRBD2. With the DNA end fitting TRBJ2-7 better, the J assignment may be wrong. This CDR3 is built from 17 residues. Germline CDR1 is SGHRS and CDR2 is YFSETQ. In DNA, the CDR3 is TGCGCCAGCAGCTTGGTGGCTAGCGGAATTAGCTCCTACGAGCAGTACTTC. This sequence encodes CASSLVASGISSYEQYF.

The chain couples TRBV27 to TRBJ1-5; D unclear. Germline CDR1 reads MNHEY; CDR2 reads SMNVEV (reference sequence). CDR3 size: 15 residues. V lost 4 bases to trimming and J lost 0 bases, with 10 bases between them. The CDR3: CASSSKPDSNQPQHF. CDR3 nucleotide sequence: TGTGCCAGCAGTTCCAAACCAGATAGCAATCAGCCCCAGCATTTT.

Note on this clonotype: A much more abundant neighbour one base away suggests this may be a read error. The CDR3 DNA sequence: TGTGCCAACAGCCCCCGTCATGAGCAGTTCTTC. Its protein product is CANSPRHEQFF. The V call is TRBV7-9, the J call TRBJ2-1, with D hard to call. Germline values: CDR1 SEHNR, CDR2 FQNEAQ (reference sequence). The CDR3 runs 11 residues.

This clonotype appeared many times. The J gene is TRBJ1-1, the V gene TRBV3-1; D remains unclear. The germline V gene has CDR1 LGHDT and CDR2 YNNKEL (reference sequence). Trimming took 3 bases from V and 2 from J, leaving 4 bases between them. There are 12 residues in the CDR3. The CDR3 loop is CASSQENTEAFF. The CDR3 DNA reads TGTGCCAGCAGCCAGGAAAACACTGAAGCTTTCTTT.

Notes on this clonotype: The CDR3 does not close with the conserved phenylalanine or tryptophan, likely indicating a read error. This rearrangement joins TRBV10-3 to TRBJ2-5; 7 bases fit TRBD1. Near its end, the DNA agrees better with TRBJ2-7, so the J call may be wrong. This CDR3 is 14 amino acids long. The germline V gene has CDR1 ENHRY and CDR2 SYGVKD. The CDR3 nucleotides read TGTGCCATCAGTGGGACAGGTAGCTCCTACGAGCAGTACATC. This encodes CAISGTGSSYEQYI.

This clonotype was recorded a few times. The chain has TRBV7-9 and TRBJ1-4; a possible D gene is TRBD1 (6 bases). This CDR3 spans 14 amino acids. Germline loops: CDR1 SEHNR, CDR2 FQNEAQ (reference sequence). The ends were cut back, 6 bases at V and 6 bases at J, with 14 bases in the middle. CDR3 sequence: CASSTGTTDEKLFF. For the CDR3, the DNA is TGTGCCAGCAGTACAGGGACTACCGATGAAAAACTGTTTTTT.

The chain is built from TRBV20-1 and TRBJ2-5; 14 bases fit TRBD2. The germline V gene has CDR1 DFQATT and CDR2 SNEGSKA (reference sequence). The V and J ends lost 5 bases and 9 bases, in that order; junction bases with no gene match: 14. The CDR3 sequence is 16 residues long. The CDR3 DNA is TGCAGTGCTTCTCGGACTAGCGGGGGGCCTGTAATGCCCCAGTACTTC. Translated, it gives CSASRTSGGPVMPQYF.

This clonotype was picked up a small number of times. The rearrangement joins TRBV20-1 to TRBJ2-3, with D possibly matching TRBD2 (5 bases). The CDR3 loop spans 16 amino acids. Looked up from germline, CDR1 is DFQATT and CDR2 is SNEGSKA (reference sequence). V dropped 0 bases and J dropped 0 bases, with 13 bases sitting between them. The DNA for the CDR3 is TGCAGTGCTAGAGATCTGAGGGTCAGAAGCACAGATACGCAGTATTTT. This translates into CSARDLRVRSTDTQYF.

The chain carries TRBV6-1 and TRBJ2-3; 8 bases agree with TRBD1. Germline CDR1 is MNHNS and CDR2 is SASEGT. The CDR3 is 15 amino acids. V shed 4 bases, J shed 0 bases, and the junction held 3 bases outside the gene matches. The CDR3 nucleotides are TGTGCCAGCAGTGGGGGGGACAGGAGCACAGATACGCAGTATTTT. Translated: CASSGGDRSTDTQYF.

The chain has TRBV20-1 and TRBJ2-3, with 9 positions matching TRBD1. The germline gives CDR1 DFQATT, CDR2 SNEGSKA (reference sequence). Germline trimming cut 8 bases from V and 5 bases from J; bases unmatched to any gene: 11. The CDR3 contains 14 residues. This CDR3 is CSNRGPRALDTQYF. The CDR3, as DNA: TGCAGTAACAGGGGGCCGCGGGCTTTAGATACGCAGTATTTT.

The chain couples TRBV12-3 or TRBV12-4 to TRBJ1-4; D call uncertain. The CDR3 contains 13 residues. Trimming removed 2 bases from V and 7 bases from J, with 8 bases in between. The CDR3, as DNA: TGTGCCAGCAGTTTATGGGCGGGTGAAAAACTGTTTTTT. Translated, it gives CASSLWAGEKLFF.

The chain is built from TRBV20-1 and TRBJ2-5; weak D call: TRBD1 (6 bases). This CDR3 region has 13 residues. Trimming took 1 base from V and 5 from J, leaving 11 bases between them. Germline-derived CDR1 and CDR2 are DFQATT and SNEGSKA (reference sequence). CDR3 in amino acids: CSARVGQGETQYF. The DNA for the CDR3 is TGCAGTGCTAGAGTGGGTCAGGGGGAGACCCAGTACTTC.

This clonotype was detected many times. The chain employs TRBV4-3 and TRBJ1-1; D is uncertain. The CDR3 extends over 13 amino acids. CDR1 and CDR2 (germline): LGHNA, YSLEER. V was shortened by 1 base and J by 3 bases, with 6 bases between the two germline ends. DNA for the CDR3: TGCGCCAGCAGCCAAGCTACCTACACTGAAGCTTTCTTT. Translation: CASSQATYTEAFF.

The chain combines TRBV20-1 with TRBJ1-2, with 7 bases that match TRBD1. The V gene's germline CDR1 is DFQATT and CDR2 SNEGSKA (reference sequence). This CDR3 has 16 residues. The V gene end was trimmed by 3 bases and the J gene end by 2 bases; junction bases not matched to a gene: 12. DNA of the CDR3: TGCAGTGCTAGTATCGGAACAGGGGATTCCAACTATGGCTACACCTTC. This encodes CSASIGTGDSNYGYTF.

The CDR3 spells CASSIGGWETQYF. The CDR3 coding sequence is TGTGCCAGTAGTATTGGGGGCTGGGAGACCCAGTACTTC. The chain links TRBV19 to TRBJ2-5; TRBD1 might be the D (6 bases). Germline V gene data show CDR1 as LNHDA and CDR2 as SQIVND (reference sequence). CDR3 size: 13 residues. Trimming removed 3 bases from V and 5 bases from J, with 10 bases in between.

The sample holds a few counts of this clonotype. The rearrangement links TRBV4-2 to TRBJ1-3; D gene ambiguous. V shed 3 bases and J shed 2 bases, with 11 bases lying between them. Germline lookup yields CDR1 LGHNA and CDR2 YNFKEQ. This CDR3 spans 15 amino acids. The CDR3 reads CASSQPRETGNTIYF. In nucleotides, the CDR3 is TGTGCCAGCAGCCAGCCCCGGGAAACTGGAAACACCATATATTTT.

V is TRBV7-9 and J is TRBJ2-5; no firm D call. The CDR3 runs to 14 residues. Between the trimmed V and J ends, which lost 1 base and 5 bases, there was a span of 11 bases. CDR1 and CDR2 (germline): SEHNR, FQNEAQ (reference sequence). The CDR3 sequence is CASSLDLVLETQYF. The CDR3 DNA follows: TGTGCCAGCAGCTTAGATTTAGTTCTTGAGACCCAGTACTTC. Using reference TRBV7-9 and TRBJ2-5 for the parts outside the CDR3, the full variable domain is DTGVSQNPRHKITKRGQNVTFRCDPISEHNRLYWYRQTLGQGPEFLTYFQNEAQLEKSRLLSDRFSAERPKGSFSTLEIQRTEQGDSAMYLCASSLDLVLETQYFGPGTRLLVL.

In this sample, this clonotype turned up a few times. This chain links TRBV4-2 with TRBJ2-4, with D possibly matching TRBD1 (6 bases). Trimming removed 4 bases at V and 1 base at J, with 11 bases between. The CDR3 totals 15 residues. The germline gives CDR1 LGHNA, CDR2 YNFKEQ. This CDR3 is CASSPLRGAKNIQYF. In DNA form, the CDR3 reads TGTGCCAGCAGCCCCCTTAGGGGGGCCAAAAACATTCAGTACTTC.